These 18 T cell receptor beta chains were sequenced from one sample in a study of T cells in Graves' hyperthyroidism and ophthalmopathy. Template material for amplifying TCR beta CDR3 regions consisted of RNA transcripts. First-round RT-PCR with HTBI primers amplified the TCR CDR3 region. TCRdb redid the calling of the multiplex PCR reads with MiXCR, one entry per CDR3 protein. The sample includes about 760,000 distinct CDR3 sequences, roughly 32% seen only once; the top ten take around 29%. Sequences were obtained from blood. These receptors all come from a woman aged 35 to 49 with Graves' hyperthyroidism.

This clonotype was found many times. The V call is TRBV7-9, the J call TRBJ1-1; the D gene is possibly TRBD1 (6 bases). Trimming removed 1 base at V and 5 bases at J, with 14 bases between. The length of the CDR3 is 15 residues. CDR1 is SEHNR and CDR2 is FQNEAQ in the germline V gene (reference sequence). The CDR3 reads CASSLEQGVETEAFF. As DNA, the CDR3 is TGTGCCAGCAGCTTAGAACAGGGCGTTGAGACTGAAGCTTTCTTT.

In its sample, this clonotype was seen a few times. The chain is built from TRBV10-3 and TRBJ2-2; D gene ambiguous. Trimming stripped 10 bases from V and 7 bases from J, with 13 bases between. The CDR3 totals 12 residues. Germline V gene sequence: CDR1 ENHRY, CDR2 SYGVKD. Here the CDR3 DNA reads TGTGCCAGCAGCCCCCGCGACGGGGAGCTGTTTTTT. Its protein product is CASSPRDGELFF.

This clonotype was counted many times. This sequence joins TRBV7-8 and TRBJ1-4; 9 nucleotides agree with TRBD1. CDR1 is SGHVS and CDR2 is FQNEAQ in the germline V gene. The CDR3 runs 15 residues. Germline trimming cut 5 bases from V and 8 bases from J; bases unmatched to any gene: 9. CDR3 loop: CASSTGQGRLEKLFF. The DNA for the CDR3 is TGTGCCAGCAGCACCGGACAGGGGCGACTCGAAAAACTGTTTTTT.

This clonotype was detected ten times or more. J is TRBJ2-5 and V is TRBV7-9; no reliable D call. Trimming left V 7 bases short and J 5 bases short, with 17 bases between. Germline CDR1 is SEHNR and CDR2 is FQNEAQ (reference sequence). CDR3 length: 14 amino acids. Here the CDR3 reads CASTRGPDRETQYF. The CDR3 nucleotides are TGTGCCAGCACGCGTGGGCCCGACCGGGAGACCCAGTACTTC.

J is TRBJ1-5 and V is TRBV7-9, with D tentatively TRBD1 (6 bases). Germline V gene lookup returns CDR1 SEHNR and CDR2 FQNEAQ (reference sequence). The ends were cut back, 6 bases at V and 0 bases at J, with 12 bases in the middle. This CDR3 comprises 15 residues. CDR3: CASSWGLYSNQPQHF. CDR3 sequence (DNA): TGTGCCAGCAGTTGGGGGCTCTATAGCAATCAGCCCCAGCATTTT.

For this clonotype: This may come from a read error, since a much larger clone is one base off. The CDR3 here is CASSFRGGDTGELFF. CDR3 DNA: TGTGCCAGCAGTTTCCGAGGAGGGGACACCGGGGAGCTGTTTTTT. This chain connects TRBV7-2 to TRBJ2-2; D is possibly TRBD2 (6 bases). The V gene lost 6 bases and the J gene lost 3 bases, with 14 bases spanning the gap. This CDR3 is built from 15 residues. Germline V gives CDR1 SGHTA, CDR2 FQGNSA.

This clonotype occurred many times. The V gene is TRBV13, the J gene TRBJ2-7; D remains unclear. This CDR3 comprises 12 residues. V was shortened by 5 bases and J by 4 bases, with 9 bases between the two germline ends. Germline V gene data show CDR1 as PRHDT and CDR2 as FYEKMQ (reference sequence). The CDR3 DNA is TGTGCCAGCAGCCATTCTCGTTACGAGCAGTACTTC. Translating gives CASSHSRYEQYF.

The sample holds many counts of this clonotype. CDR3 in amino acids: CASSVGIGAGANVLTF. Written as DNA, the CDR3 is TGTGCCAGCAGCGTAGGTATAGGGGCCGGGGCCAACGTCCTGACTTTC. This rearrangement joins TRBV9 to TRBJ2-6, with D tentatively TRBD1 (5 bases). This CDR3 has 16 residues. The germline V and J ends were trimmed by 0 bases and 4 bases, with 11 bases remaining between them. Germline assignment: CDR1 SGDLS and CDR2 YYNGEE.

The chain joins TRBV5-6 to TRBJ2-7; 7 bases agree with TRBD1. Germline V CDR1 and CDR2: SGHDT, YYEEEE. The CDR3 extends over 15 amino acids. The J segment lost 3 bases and the V segment lost 0 bases, leaving 6 bases of the junction unmatched. For the CDR3, the DNA is TGTGCCAGCAGCTTGGACGGGACAGTAGGCTACGAGCAGTACTTC. It yields the protein CASSLDGTVGYEQYF.

This clonotype has a count of ten or more. CDR3: CAARTQGDTEAFF. The CDR3 region has the DNA TGTGCCGCGCGAACACAGGGGGACACTGAAGCTTTCTTT. V is TRBV7-9 and J is TRBJ1-1; TRBD1 agrees at 8 bases. Germline loops: CDR1 SEHNR, CDR2 FQNEAQ (reference sequence). This CDR3 comprises 13 residues. J was trimmed by 3 bases and V by 11 bases; bases with no gene match: 8.

This clonotype showed up many times. The gene calls are TRBV5-4 and TRBJ1-1, with 7 nucleotides matching TRBD1. The CDR3 spans 14 residues. J gave up 4 bases and V 3 bases, and 6 bases lay outside the gene matches. From germline, CDR1 is SGHNT and CDR2 YYREEE (reference sequence). CDR3 sequence: CASSWDSGVTEAFF. The CDR3 DNA sequence: TGTGCCAGCAGCTGGGACAGTGGTGTCACTGAAGCTTTCTTT.

This clonotype appeared many times. The V and J genes are TRBV9 and TRBJ2-5; 9 bases fit TRBD1. Looked up from germline, CDR1 is SGDLS and CDR2 is YYNGEE. The CDR3 is made up of 15 amino acids. V lost 5 bases and J lost 0; bases outside the gene matches: 5. CDR3: CASSAGQGDQETQYF. In DNA, the CDR3 is TGTGCCAGCAGTGCGGGACAGGGTGACCAAGAGACCCAGTACTTC.

V is TRBV5-6 and J is TRBJ1-6; D is unresolved. The CDR3 is made up of 18 amino acids. CDR1 SGHDT and CDR2 YYEEEE come from the germline V gene. V lost 4 bases and J lost 0, with 17 bases in between. CDR3 region: CASSPSNRASSYNSPLHF. In DNA form, the CDR3 reads TGTGCCAGCAGCCCTTCAAACAGAGCCAGCTCCTATAATTCACCCCTCCACTTT.

This clonotype was detected once. Just one base apart from a much larger clone, this may be a read error. CDR3 sequence: CASGPRRQRHTEAFF. For the CDR3, the DNA is TGTGCCAGCGGCCCACGCCGCCAACGGCACACTGAAGCTTTCTTT. The rearrangement joins TRBV11-2 to TRBJ1-1; no clear D. Germline CDR1 and CDR2: SGHAT and FQNNGV. The CDR3 contains 15 residues. Trimming removed 8 bases at V and 3 bases at J, with 19 bases between. Supplemented by reference TRBV11-2 and TRBJ1-1, the full variable domain reads EAGVAQSPRYKIIEKRQSVAFWCNPISGHATLYWYQQILGQGPKLLIQFQNNGVVDDSQLPKDRFSAERLKGVDSTLKIQPAKLEDSAVYLCASGPRRQRHTEAFFGQGTRLTVV.

This clonotype was counted many times. CDR3 in DNA: TGTGCCATCAGTGAGTCCTATAAAGGGACTAGCGGGAGCGAGCAGTACTTC. Protein sequence: CAISESYKGTSGSEQYF. The gene calls are TRBV10-3 and TRBJ2-7; 14 bases match TRBD2. Trimming at V came to 0 bases and at J to 6 bases, leaving 7 bases not matched to a gene. The CDR3 is 17 residues long. In germline, CDR1 is ENHRY, CDR2 SYGVKD.

This clonotype has a handful of counts. The V and J genes are TRBV6-4 and TRBJ1-4; no clear D gene. V was trimmed by 5 bases and J by 7 bases, leaving 14 bases between them. This CDR3 is built from 14 residues. The germline V gene encodes CDR1 MRHNA and CDR2 SNTAGT. This chain's CDR3 is CASSYDRLGEKLFF. In DNA form, the CDR3 reads TGTGCCAGCAGTTATGATCGACTCGGTGAAAAACTGTTTTTT.

This clonotype was picked up many times. The chain is built from TRBV29-1 and TRBJ2-7; 9 positions agree with TRBD1. Germline loops: CDR1 SQVTM, CDR2 ANQGSEA. V lost 3 bases, J lost 7 bases, and 16 bases stayed unmatched. The CDR3 loop spans 16 amino acids. In nucleotides, the CDR3 is TGCAGCGTTGACCAGGGGCCGGGACAGGGACGGGGAGAGCAGTACTTC. It yields the protein CSVDQGPGQGRGEQYF.

This clonotype was counted only a few times. V is TRBV7-9 and J is TRBJ1-3; TRBD1 might be the D (6 bases). CDR1 SEHNR and CDR2 FQNEAQ come from the germline V gene (reference sequence). The CDR3 is made up of 16 amino acids. V lost 5 bases and J 2 bases, leaving 16 bases between the germline ends. The CDR3 DNA sequence: TGTGCCAGCAGCCCGTTTGTGGGGGCTACTGGAAACACCATATATTTT. The encoded protein is CASSPFVGATGNTIYF. The whole variable domain, remainder taken from reference TRBV7-9 and TRBJ1-3, is DTGVSQNPRHKITKRGQNVTFRCDPISEHNRLYWYRQTLGQGPEFLTYFQNEAQLEKSRLLSDRFSAERPKGSFSTLEIQRTEQGDSAMYLCASSPFVGATGNTIYFGEGSWLTVV.